Included here is one TCR beta chain sequence, with context. The clone's antigen remains unknown. No base qualities exist here, and no much larger clone lies one base off it. This sample was taken from a study of CD4+ T cells in melanoma (dated by TCRdb to between 2021 and 2022). Background for the entire study: The study investigated neoantigen-specific CD4+ T cells in human melanoma.

Study-level results and caveats: The report described a correlation between neoantigen-specific CD4+ T cells and the function of CD8+ T cells, macrophages and B cells. Neoantigen-specific CD4+ T cells in melanoma were reported to show diverse differentiation states.

The donors were people with melanoma. The library was made by the immunoSEQ multiplex PCR assay. TCRdb limited this immuneACCESS table to in-frame rearrangements with V and J called. A share of clones is missing; checked studies link under half to unresolved V genes, and the rest is unexplained. In all, the sample holds about 21,000 clones, and roughly 73% of those were seen once. More than 7.5% of the sample is held by the ten biggest clonotypes. The TCR sequence derives from a human donor with melanoma.

In nucleotide form, the sequence is TGTGCCAGCAGCGACCGACAGGATGAAAAACTGTTTTTT. Translated, it gives CASSDRQDEKLFF. The chain is made from TRBV11-2 and TRBJ1-4, with TRBD1 tentatively as D gene (6 bases match). Sequences SGHAT (CDR1) and FQNNGV (CDR2) are obtained from the germline V gene. From its cysteine to its phenylalanine, the CDR3 spans 13 amino acids. Of all the DNA, just the CDR3 is kept, 39 bases in frame from base 1. Between the V and J ends, shortened by 5 bases and 6 bases respectively, the junction contains 10 bases. Where the CDR3 stops, the reference TRBV11-2 and TRBJ1-4 genes take over; the full variable domain is EAGVAQSPRYKIIEKRQSVAFWCNPISGHATLYWYQQILGQGPKLLIQFQNNGVVDDSQLPKDRFSAERLKGVDSTLKIQPAKLEDSAVYLCASSDRQDEKLFFGSGTQLSVL.